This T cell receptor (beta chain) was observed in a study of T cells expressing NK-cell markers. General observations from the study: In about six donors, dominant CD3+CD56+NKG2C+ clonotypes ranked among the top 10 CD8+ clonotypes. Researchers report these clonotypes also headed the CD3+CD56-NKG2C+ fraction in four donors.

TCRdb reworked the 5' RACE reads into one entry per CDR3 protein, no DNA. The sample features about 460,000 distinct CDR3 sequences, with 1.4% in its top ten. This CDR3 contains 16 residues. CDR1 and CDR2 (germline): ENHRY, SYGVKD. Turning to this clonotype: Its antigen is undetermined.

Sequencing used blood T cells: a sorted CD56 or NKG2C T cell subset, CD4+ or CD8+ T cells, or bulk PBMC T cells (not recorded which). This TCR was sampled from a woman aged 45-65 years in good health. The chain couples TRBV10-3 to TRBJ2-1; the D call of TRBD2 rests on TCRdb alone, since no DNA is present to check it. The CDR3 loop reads CAITALGSRTYNEQFF.